The 24 T cell receptor beta chains below were found in one sample sequenced in a study of shared clonotypes between healthy human individuals. Clones were sequenced by immunoSEQ multiplex PCR, and TCRdb holds only the in-frame ones, with some missing. Counted here are approximately 2.3 million clones, 85% to 95% occurring once; the ten biggest clones make up about 0.39%. Sequencing was carried out using naive CD4+ T cells from PBMCs. Described subset: CD45RA+ positively selected. The receptors originated from a man younger than 35 in good health. Some clones in this sample may be carry-over from other donors' samples.

The genes are TRBV10-3 and TRBJ2-5, with 7 bases that match TRBD1. The CDR3 is 14 residues long. The V gene's germline CDR1 is ENHRY and CDR2 SYGVKD. V was clipped by 2 bases and J by 5 bases; unmatched bases: 5. The CDR3 loop is CAISEQTGSETQYF. Here the CDR3 DNA reads TGTGCCATCAGTGAGCAGACAGGGTCGGAGACCCAGTACTTC.

The chain employs TRBV28 and TRBJ2-5; D gene ambiguous. CDR1 is MDHEN and CDR2 is SYDVKM in the germline V gene. CDR3 length equals 16 residues. Trimming took 5 bases from V and 2 from J, leaving 18 bases between them. Here the CDR3 DNA reads TGTGCCAGCAGTGCCCGCCTATCTAGGGAACAAGAGACCCAGTACTTC. Amino acids: CASSARLSREQETQYF.

This clone was counted a few times. V usage is TRBV28 and J usage is TRBJ1-5, with no clear D. CDR3 length: 14 amino acids. Germline V gives CDR1 MDHEN, CDR2 SYDVKM. The V gene lost 10 bases and the J gene lost 3 bases, with 16 bases spanning the gap. The CDR3 protein is CATSTAASNQPQHF. The DNA of the CDR3 is TGTGCCACCTCGACTGCGGCCTCCAATCAGCCCCAGCATTTT.

The chain joins TRBV27 to TRBJ2-7, with D possibly being TRBD2 (6 bases). Germline assignment: CDR1 MNHEY and CDR2 SMNVEV (reference sequence). CDR3 length equals 12 residues. V was shortened by 8 bases and J by 6 bases, with 14 bases between the two germline ends. The CDR3 sequence: CASRRWRGEQYF. Written as DNA, the CDR3 is TGTGCCAGCCGCCGGTGGAGGGGCGAGCAGTACTTC.

A remark on this clone: Additional DNA sequences in this sample encode the identical CDR3. The chain recombines TRBV5-4 with TRBJ2-7, with 10 nucleotides matching TRBD1. Germline V gene data show CDR1 as SGHNT and CDR2 as YYREEE (reference sequence). V shed 5 bases and J 3 bases; nucleotides not matched to a gene: 8. The CDR3 runs to 15 residues. Here the CDR3 DNA reads TGTGCCAGCAGTCTGGGGGGGACAGGGGTCTACGAGCAGTACTTC. This encodes CASSLGGTGVYEQYF.

The chain links TRBV2 to TRBJ2-6; D call uncertain. Germline V gene lookup returns CDR1 SNHLY and CDR2 FYNNEI. This CDR3 comprises 16 residues. Trimming left V 2 bases short and J 0 bases short, with 8 bases between. The CDR3 loop reads CASSERSGSGANVLTF. The CDR3, as DNA: TGTGCCAGCAGTGAACGGTCAGGCTCTGGGGCCAACGTCCTGACTTTC.

V is TRBV30 and J is TRBJ2-7; D gene uncertain. CDR3 length equals 11 residues. V lost 3 bases to trimming and J lost 5 bases, with 8 bases between them. Germline CDR1 is GTSNPN and CDR2 is SVGIG (reference sequence). CDR3 bases: TGTGCCTGGAGCCCCCAGGACGAGCAGTACTTC. It yields the protein CAWSPQDEQYF.

J is TRBJ2-1 and V is TRBV9; D may be TRBD2 (5 bases). This CDR3 region has 15 residues. Germline CDR1 SGDLS, CDR2 YYNGEE. V lost 4 bases, J lost 7 bases, and 18 bases lay in between. CDR3 DNA: TGTGCCAGCAGCCCCCGGGATCGGTCAGGAAATGAGCAGTTCTTC. Translated, it gives CASSPRDRSGNEQFF.

The CDR3 DNA is TGTGCCAGCTCACCATCCACTAGCGGGAGTGTAGCCGGGGAGCTGTTTTTT. It specifies CASSPSTSGSVAGELFF. The rearrangement joins TRBV18 to TRBJ2-2, with 11 bases matching TRBD2. CDR1 KGHSH and CDR2 LQKENI come from the germline V gene. The CDR3 covers 17 residues. V lost 2 bases to trimming and J lost 6 bases; unmatched junction nucleotides: 8.

The V gene is TRBV19, the J gene TRBJ1-4, with 9 bases fitting TRBD1. CDR1 is LNHDA, CDR2 SQIVND, per germline (reference sequence). Trimming cost V 4 bases and J 6 bases; bases outside gene matches: 3. The CDR3 covers 14 residues. CDR3 nucleotides: TGTGCCAGTAGTAAGCGGACAGGGGATGAAAAACTGTTTTTT. Translated: CASSKRTGDEKLFF.

The chain links TRBV29-1 to TRBJ1-1, with D possibly TRBD1 on 5 matching bases. V gave up 2 bases and J gave up 2 bases, with 15 bases separating them. The germline CDR1 and CDR2 sequences are SQVTM and ANQGSEA. This CDR3 comprises 15 residues. The CDR3 reads CSVEKGRGGNTEAFF. The CDR3 coding sequence is TGCAGCGTTGAAAAGGGCCGGGGGGGTAACACTGAAGCTTTCTTT.

V is TRBV6-1 and J is TRBJ1-4; TRBD1 aligns across 7 bases. CDR1 is MNHNS, CDR2 SASEGT, per germline. The CDR3 length is 15 residues. Germline trimming cut 5 bases from V and 7 bases from J; bases unmatched to any gene: 10. The CDR3 protein is CASSTRTGGSEKLFF. DNA of the CDR3: TGTGCCAGCAGTACCCGGACAGGAGGAAGTGAAAAACTGTTTTTT.

The V gene is TRBV6-4, the J gene TRBJ2-1; 8 bases are shared with TRBD2. Trimming at V came to 6 bases and at J to 9 bases, leaving 10 bases not matched to a gene. The CDR3 loop spans 14 amino acids. From germline, CDR1 is MRHNA and CDR2 SNTAGT. The CDR3 protein is CASSTGTRGSEQFF. In DNA form, the CDR3 reads TGTGCCAGCAGCACCGGGACTAGAGGTTCTGAGCAGTTCTTC.

CDR3 DNA sequence: TGCGCCAGCACCCCCCGACTAGCGGGAGACACCGGGGAGCTGTTTTTT. Residues: CASTPRLAGDTGELFF. The chain uses TRBV5-1 and TRBJ2-2; 12 nucleotides align to TRBD2. The germline gives CDR1 SGHRS, CDR2 YFSETQ. This CDR3 is built from 16 residues. J gave up 3 bases and V 6 bases, and 6 bases lay outside the gene matches.

The gene calls are TRBV9 and TRBJ2-7; TRBD2 is a possible D gene (6 bases). V was cut by 3 bases and J by 3 bases, with 13 bases left in between. Germline values: CDR1 SGDLS, CDR2 YYNGEE. The CDR3 sequence is 14 residues long. The CDR3 region is CASSATSSDYEQYF. The CDR3 DNA is TGTGCCAGCAGCGCCACGTCTAGCGACTACGAGCAGTACTTC. The complete variable domain, with remaining parts taken from reference TRBV9 and TRBJ2-7, reads DSGVTQTPKHLITATGQRVTLRCSPRSGDLSVYWYQQSLDQGLQFLIQYYNGEERAKGNILERFSAQQFPDLHSELNLSSLELGDSALYFCASSATSSDYEQYFGPGTRLTVT.

The chain links TRBV5-4 to TRBJ2-1; TRBD2 matches 10 bases. The CDR3 sequence is 15 residues long. Germline values: CDR1 SGHNT, CDR2 YYREEE (reference sequence). V lost 2 bases, J lost 9 bases, and 8 bases stayed unmatched. The CDR3 region has the DNA TGTGCCAGCAGCTTTCGGGCTAGCGGGAGTATTGAGCAGTTCTTC. Translated: CASSFRASGSIEQFF.

The chain employs TRBV4-2 and TRBJ2-5, with D unresolved. V lost 0 bases, J lost 5 bases, and 10 bases lay in between. The CDR3 runs 14 residues. Germline V gives CDR1 LGHNA, CDR2 YNFKEQ. The CDR3 DNA reads as TGTGCCAGCAGCCAAGAATGGGGATCGGAGACCCAGTACTTC. It translates to CASSQEWGSETQYF.

In regard to this clone: This sample includes further DNA sequences coding for the same CDR3. V gene TRBV4-1 combines with J gene TRBJ1-3; no reliable D call. V gave up 1 base and J gave up 0 bases, with 10 bases separating them. CDR3 length equals 16 residues. Germline lookup yields CDR1 MGHRA and CDR2 YSYEKL. CDR3 DNA sequence: TGCGCCAGCAGCCAAGGGTCACAGAGCTCTGGAAACACCATATATTTT. It encodes CASSQGSQSSGNTIYF.

The gene calls are TRBV5-4 and TRBJ2-2, with 11 bases matching TRBD2. The CDR3 is 15 amino acids. With V trimmed by 5 bases and J by 5 bases, 5 bases remained unmatched. From germline, CDR1 is SGHNT and CDR2 YYREEE (reference sequence). The CDR3 DNA is TGTGCCAGCAGTTCGGGACTAGCGGCTACCGGGGAGCTGTTTTTT. Its protein is CASSSGLAATGELFF. Together with reference TRBV5-4 and TRBJ2-2, the CDR3 gives the full variable domain: ETGVTQSPTHLIKTRGQQVTLRCSSQSGHNTVSWYQQALGQGPQFIFQYYREEENGRGNFPPRFSGLQFPNYSSELNVNALELDDSALYLCASSSGLAATGELFFGEGSRLTVL.

In this sample, this clone turned up a few times. The genes are TRBV6-5 and TRBJ1-5, with D perhaps TRBD1 (5 bases). V shed 8 bases and J shed 7 bases, with 12 bases lying between them. Germline V CDR1 and CDR2: MNHEY, SVGAGI. CDR3 length: 12 residues. CDR3 coding DNA: TGTGCCAGCCAGGACACGGGACAGCCCCAGCATTTT. It yields the protein CASQDTGQPQHF.

The chain combines TRBV7-9 with TRBJ2-3, with TRBD2 as a possible D gene (6 bases). CDR1 and CDR2 (germline): SEHNR, FQNEAQ (reference sequence). Trimming cost V 5 bases and J 0 bases, with 9 bases left between them. This CDR3 is 14 amino acids long. The CDR3 loop reads CASSVSGSTDTQYF. CDR3 coding DNA: TGTGCCAGCAGCGTAAGCGGGAGCACAGATACGCAGTATTTT.

The V gene is TRBV28, the J gene TRBJ2-2, with a possible D match to TRBD1 (6 bases). Germline CDR1 MDHEN, CDR2 SYDVKM. Deletions cut 4 bases from V and 4 bases from J, with 13 bases between. The CDR3 length is 15 residues. The CDR3: CASSSTGLATGELFF. As DNA, the CDR3 is TGTGCCAGCAGTTCAACAGGGCTAGCCACCGGGGAGCTGTTTTTT.

This clone was seen just once. The chain is built from TRBV5-1 and TRBJ2-7; 8 bases map to TRBD1. Germline CDR1 SGHRS, CDR2 YFSETQ. V was clipped by 5 bases and J by 3 bases; unmatched bases: 10. The CDR3 extends over 15 amino acids. The CDR3 reads CASSEGQGTGYEQYF. The CDR3, as DNA: TGCGCCAGCAGTGAGGGGCAGGGGACAGGCTACGAGCAGTACTTC. Looking up the rest from reference TRBV5-1 and TRBJ2-7 gives the full variable domain: KAGVTQTPRYLIKTRGQQVTLSCSPISGHRSVSWYQQTPGQGLQFLFEYFSETQRNKGNFPGRFSGRQFSNSRSEMNVSTLELGDSALYLCASSEGQGTGYEQYFGPGTRLTVT.

The chain has TRBV19 and TRBJ2-5; 8 bases are a match to TRBD1. Unmatched junction bases numbered 12, after V lost 3 bases and J lost 6 bases. This CDR3 spans 16 amino acids. Germline CDR1 is LNHDA and CDR2 is SQIVND (reference sequence). The CDR3 sequence is CASSMRLKDRAKTQYF. The CDR3 region has the DNA TGTGCCAGTAGTATGAGGCTGAAGGACAGGGCGAAGACCCAGTACTTC.